These 28 T cell receptor beta chains came from one sample sequenced in a study of identical twins. Each CDR3 protein is one row after TCRdb ran MiXCR on the 5' RACE reads. The table lists 450,000 or so distinct CDR3 sequences, approximately 24% of them singletons. These data also featured in a second study, about T cells expressing NK-cell markers.

Sequenced: CD4+ T cells sorted from blood. Source of these receptors: a woman younger than 30 in good health.

The V call is TRBV12-3 or TRBV12-4, the J call TRBJ2-1; D is tentatively TRBD1 or TRBD2 (5 bases each). This CDR3 region has 11 residues. The V and J ends lost 3 bases and 15 bases respectively, with 12 bases between them. The CDR3 DNA follows: TGTGCCAGCAGTTTCGTGGGGGTGCGGTTCTTC. Its translation is CASSFVGVRFF.

The genes are TRBV12-3 or TRBV12-4 and TRBJ2-5; TRBD2 matches 8 bases. Trimming at V came to 0 bases and at J to 5 bases, leaving 5 bases not matched to a gene. The CDR3 sequence is 15 residues long. The CDR3 nucleotides read TGTGCCAGCAGTTTAGCCGGGACTAGGGGGGAGACCCAGTACTTC. It codes for CASSLAGTRGETQYF.

This clonotype was seen a few times. The chain links TRBV7-9 to TRBJ2-1; weak D call: TRBD2 (7 bases). The CDR3 has 15 amino acids. Germline-derived CDR1 and CDR2 are SEHNR and FQNEAQ (reference sequence). The germline V and J ends were trimmed by 7 bases and 7 bases, with 20 bases remaining between them. In nucleotides, the CDR3 is TGTGCCAGCACCCTAGGGGGGAGGGCCTGGAATGAGCAGTTCTTC. This translates into CASTLGGRAWNEQFF.

V is TRBV19 and J is TRBJ2-7; 9 bases match TRBD1. This CDR3 is built from 15 residues. Per germline, CDR1 LNHDA and CDR2 SQIVND (reference sequence). V shed 6 bases and J 7 bases; nucleotides not matched to a gene: 13. CDR3 sequence reads: CASRDPGQGTGEQYF. The DNA for the CDR3 is TGTGCCAGTAGAGATCCGGGACAGGGAACGGGAGAGCAGTACTTC.

The gene calls are TRBV20-1 and TRBJ1-1; D is possibly TRBD1 (5 bases). The CDR3 extends over 13 amino acids. Per germline, CDR1 DFQATT and CDR2 SNEGSKA (reference sequence). V lost 6 bases and J lost 2, with 13 bases in between. CDR3 protein: CSASGRLNTEAFF. The CDR3 coding sequence is TGCAGTGCCTCGGGACGGTTAAACACTGAAGCTTTCTTT.

The chain joins TRBV28 to TRBJ2-3; D may correspond to TRBD1 or TRBD2 (5 bases each). Per germline, CDR1 MDHEN and CDR2 SYDVKM. This CDR3 region has 13 residues. The V gene lost 8 bases and the J gene lost 5 bases, with 14 bases spanning the gap. The CDR3 DNA reads TGTGCCAGCGTCCCGGGACGGGAAGATACGCAGTATTTT. It yields the protein CASVPGREDTQYF.

This clonotype was recorded once. This rearrangement joins TRBV9 to TRBJ1-1; maybe TRBD1 (6 bases). Germline CDR1 reads SGDLS; CDR2 reads YYNGEE. With 0 bases removed from V and 11 bases from J, the gap between germline ends came to 20 bases. This CDR3 has 15 residues. CDR3 DNA sequence: TGTGCCAGCAGCGTAGCGGTAGGGACAAACCACGCGGCTTTCTTT. Translated, it gives CASSVAVGTNHAAFF. The full variable domain, rest sourced from reference TRBV9 and TRBJ1-1, is DSGVTQTPKHLITATGQRVTLRCSPRSGDLSVYWYQQSLDQGLQFLIQYYNGEERAKGNILERFSAQQFPDLHSELNLSSLELGDSALYFCASSVAVGTNHAAFFGQGTRLTVV.

The CDR3 DNA reads as TGCGCCAGCAGCCAAGGGACAGGGTGGGAGACCCAGTACTTC. This gives the protein CASSQGTGWETQYF. The chain uses TRBV4-3 and TRBJ2-5; 8 nucleotides match TRBD1. The CDR3 spans 14 residues. The V gene end was trimmed by 1 base and the J gene end by 5 bases; junction bases not matched to a gene: 3. Germline loops: CDR1 LGHNA, CDR2 YSLEER.

The J gene is TRBJ2-7, the V gene TRBV11-2; either TRBD1 or TRBD2 may fit D (5 bases each). Germline loops: CDR1 SGHAT, CDR2 FQNNGV. This CDR3 contains 18 residues. The V gene lost 5 bases and the J gene lost 2 bases, with 25 bases spanning the gap. CDR3 in DNA: TGTGCCAGCAGCCCACGGGACGTCAAGAGCCCTTATACCTACGAGCAGTACTTC. Translating gives CASSPRDVKSPYTYEQYF.

There are many counts of this clonotype. The genes are TRBV27 and TRBJ2-7, with 13 bases aligning to TRBD2. CDR1 is MNHEY and CDR2 is SMNVEV in the germline V gene (reference sequence). J gave up 3 bases and V 6 bases, and 5 bases lay outside the gene matches. This CDR3 has 15 amino acids. Written as DNA, the CDR3 is TGTGCCAGCAGGCCCGGGACTAGCGGGGACTACGAGCAGTACTTC. It is translated as CASRPGTSGDYEQYF.

The chain links TRBV14 to TRBJ1-1, with unresolved D. V was shortened by 1 base and J by 11 bases, with 11 bases between the two germline ends. Per the germline V gene, CDR1 is SGHDN and CDR2 is FVKESK. The CDR3 runs to 12 residues. CDR3 nucleotide sequence: TGTGCCAGCAGCCAAGCCGGTTACCTTGCTTTCTTT. This sequence encodes CASSQAGYLAFF. Complete variable domain (other parts from reference TRBV14 and TRBJ1-1): EAGVTQFPSHSVIEKGQTVTLRCDPISGHDNLYWYRRVMGKEIKFLLHFVKESKQDESGMPNNRFLAERTGGTYSTLKVQPAELEDSGVYFCASSQAGYLAFFGQGTRLTVV.

This clonotype has a handful of counts. The rearrangement joins TRBV2 to TRBJ1-5; D perhaps matches TRBD1 (5 bases). CDR3 length: 15 amino acids. The V end lost 4 bases, the J end lost 0 bases, and 10 bases lay between the germline ends. Germline V lookup: CDR1 SNHLY, CDR2 FYNNEI. The CDR3 nucleotides read TGTGCCAGCAGTGTTTTAGGGGTTAGCAATCAGCCCCAGCATTTT. It codes for CASSVLGVSNQPQHF.

J is TRBJ2-5 and V is TRBV2; D may be TRBD2 (5 bases). The CDR3 extends over 12 amino acids. Trimming took off 6 bases at V and 5 bases at J, with 10 bases between the two ends. Germline V lookup: CDR1 SNHLY, CDR2 FYNNEI. CDR3 sequence (DNA): TGTGCCAGCAGGGAGGTAGGGGAGACCCAGTACTTC. Translation gives CASREVGETQYF. Full variable domain (remainder filled in from reference TRBV2 and TRBJ2-5): EPEVTQTPSHQVTQMGQEVILRCVPISNHLYFYWYRQILGQKVEFLVSFYNNEISEKSEIFDDQFSVERPDGSNFTLKIRSTKLEDSAMYFCASREVGETQYFGPGTRLLVL.

This clonotype was seen more than once but under ten times. The chain employs TRBV12-5 and TRBJ2-2; TRBD2 is a possible D gene (5 bases). The germline V gene has CDR1 LGHNT and CDR2 FRNRAP. V was cut by 5 bases and J by 4 bases, with 20 bases left in between. This CDR3 has 17 amino acids. CDR3 protein: CASGPKTGKGSTGELFF. The DNA of the CDR3 is TGTGCTAGTGGTCCTAAGACTGGAAAAGGGAGCACCGGGGAGCTGTTTTTT.

This clonotype came up a few times. The V and J genes are TRBV6-1 and TRBJ2-7; no clear D. CDR1 is MNHNS, CDR2 SASEGT, per germline. Between the trimmed V and J ends, which lost 4 bases and 2 bases, there was a span of 9 bases. This CDR3 is 13 amino acids long. The CDR3 region has the DNA TGTGCCAGCAGTGGAACCAAGACCTACGAGCAGTACTTC. Amino acids: CASSGTKTYEQYF.

This chain links TRBV9 with TRBJ2-5; 14 bases align to TRBD2. Unmatched junction bases numbered 8, after V lost 0 bases and J lost 4 bases. This CDR3 is built from 18 residues. Germline values: CDR1 SGDLS, CDR2 YYNGEE. This CDR3 reads CASSVGIAGTSGRETQYF. As DNA, the CDR3 is TGTGCCAGCAGCGTAGGAATTGCAGGGACTAGCGGGAGAGAGACCCAGTACTTC.

This clonotype appeared a few times. The rearrangement joins TRBV10-3 to TRBJ2-2, with 7 bases identical to TRBD1. With 4 bases clipped from V and 0 bases from J, the junction kept 5 bases outside the gene matches. The CDR3 consists of 16 residues. Germline CDR1 and CDR2: ENHRY and SYGVKD. CDR3 nucleotide sequence: TGTGCCATCAGTGGGACAGGCAATTCGAACACCGGGGAGCTGTTTTTT. This translates into CAISGTGNSNTGELFF.

This clonotype was seen ten or more times. The rearrangement links TRBV12-3 or TRBV12-4 to TRBJ2-1; 13 nucleotides line up with TRBD2. The CDR3 length is 15 residues. V was pared by 5 bases and J by 10 bases, with 8 bases of the junction left unmatched. The CDR3 DNA is TGTGCCAGCAGTCCCAGGACTAGCGGGAGTGGGGAGCAGTTCTTC. This sequence encodes CASSPRTSGSGEQFF.

This clonotype turned up a few times. The chain combines TRBV29-1 with TRBJ2-7, with D uncertain. The CDR3 spans 12 residues. Trimming shortened V by 4 bases and J by 5 bases, and 12 bases separated the two germline ends. Germline assignment: CDR1 SQVTM and CDR2 ANQGSEA. DNA of the CDR3: TGCAGCGTTGGACCCCCCGGAAACGAGCAGTACTTC. Protein sequence: CSVGPPGNEQYF.

V is TRBV5-1 and J is TRBJ2-1, with 8 bases fitting TRBD2. The germline V gene has CDR1 SGHRS and CDR2 YFSETQ. This CDR3 comprises 16 residues. Trimming cost V 0 bases and J 2 bases; bases outside gene matches: 4. CDR3 in amino acids: CASSLERGSPYNEQFF. The DNA of the CDR3 is TGCGCCAGCAGCTTGGAGCGGGGGAGCCCCTACAATGAGCAGTTCTTC.

The genes are TRBV2 and TRBJ2-3; D might be TRBD1 or TRBD2, each matching 6 bases. With 8 bases removed from V and 6 bases from J, the gap between germline ends came to 18 bases. Germline V gene sequence: CDR1 SNHLY, CDR2 FYNNEI. This CDR3 is built from 14 residues. CDR3 nucleotides: TGTGCCAGCGTTGAAGGGGGGAGCAGGGATACGCAGTATTTT. Translating it yields CASVEGGSRDTQYF.

This chain joins TRBV20-1 and TRBJ2-7; TRBD2 might be the D (6 bases). The length of the CDR3 is 13 residues. The V gene's germline CDR1 is DFQATT and CDR2 SNEGSKA (reference sequence). Trimming shortened V by 3 bases and J by 4 bases, and 13 bases separated the two germline ends. The CDR3 here is CSASWGDKYEQYF. The DNA of the CDR3 is TGCAGTGCTAGTTGGGGGGATAAGTACGAGCAGTACTTC.

The gene calls are TRBV29-1 and TRBJ1-5; TRBD1 aligns across 11 bases. CDR1 and CDR2 from the germline V gene are SQVTM and ANQGSEA. The CDR3 has 13 amino acids. V shed 2 bases and J 7 bases; nucleotides not matched to a gene: 1. CDR3 bases: TGCAGCGTTGAATGGGACAGGGGGCAGCCCCAGCATTTT. This sequence encodes CSVEWDRGQPQHF.

This clonotype was detected a few times. This chain links TRBV6-2 or TRBV6-3 with TRBJ2-2, with 7 nucleotides matching TRBD2. Trimming took 2 bases from V and 5 from J; bases not matched to a gene: 5. The V gene's germline CDR1 is MNHEY and CDR2 SVGEGT. The CDR3 covers 15 residues. The CDR3 loop is CASSYGGSGTGELFF. The DNA of the CDR3 is TGTGCCAGCAGTTACGGCGGGAGTGGGACCGGGGAGCTGTTTTTT.

The chain employs TRBV20-1 and TRBJ2-3; 12 nucleotides line up with TRBD2. V lost 2 bases, J lost 6 bases, and 12 bases stayed unmatched. Germline CDR1 and CDR2: DFQATT and SNEGSKA (reference sequence). This CDR3 spans 17 amino acids. DNA for the CDR3: TGCAGTGCTAGATCCAGTGGTGGACTAGCGGGACCCGATACGCAGTATTTT. This sequence encodes CSARSSGGLAGPDTQYF.

This rearrangement joins TRBV5-1 to TRBJ1-2, with D unresolved. With 2 bases removed from V and 6 bases from J, the gap between germline ends came to 11 bases. CDR1 is SGHRS and CDR2 is YFSETQ in the germline V gene. This CDR3 spans 13 amino acids. DNA of the CDR3: TGCGCCAGCAGCTTTGACCGTGTCGATGGCTACACCTTC. As protein: CASSFDRVDGYTF.

V usage is TRBV14 and J usage is TRBJ1-6; no reliable D call. Germline V CDR1 and CDR2: SGHDN, FVKESK. The CDR3 spans 15 residues. Trimming stripped 2 bases from V and 9 bases from J, with 14 bases between. Here the CDR3 reads CASSQTITRSSPLHF. In nucleotides, the CDR3 is TGTGCCAGCAGCCAAACGATAACCCGCAGTTCACCCCTCCACTTT.

This clonotype was counted only a few times. This rearrangement joins TRBV20-1 to TRBJ2-7; TRBD2 agrees at 8 bases. The CDR3 runs to 14 residues. Trimming removed 0 bases from V and 3 bases from J; junction bases left unmatched: 4. The germline V gene encodes CDR1 DFQATT and CDR2 SNEGSKA (reference sequence). CDR3 bases: TGCAGTGCTAGAGATGAGCGGGAGTTCTACGAGCAGTACTTC. This sequence encodes CSARDEREFYEQYF.